Listed here are 28 T cell receptor beta chains from one sample, sequenced in a study of PD-1 blockade in mismatch repair-deficient tumors. Data came from immunoSEQ multiplex PCR; TCRdb stores just in-frame clones and leaves some out. The table shows about 39,000 clones, with approximately 83% occurring only once. The material was PBMCs, obtained approximately 41 weeks after starting pembrolizumab. These receptors were collected from an adult with mismatch repair-deficient cancer.

The J gene is TRBJ2-7, the V gene TRBV5-1, with 8 positions matching TRBD1. Germline CDR1 is SGHRS and CDR2 is YFSETQ. V was pared by 0 bases and J by 7 bases, with 3 bases of the junction left unmatched. The CDR3 covers 13 residues. The CDR3 reads CASSLGGQVEQYF. The DNA of the CDR3 is TGCGCCAGCAGCTTGGGGGGACAGGTTGAGCAGTACTTC.

Remarks on this clone: A junction boundary mismatches the germline segment, possibly from a read error. The rearrangement joins TRBV15 to TRBJ2-1; D is uncertain. Germline CDR1 reads LNHNV; CDR2 reads YYDKDF (reference sequence). CDR3 size: 15 residues. The CDR3 DNA reads TGTGCCACCAGCAGGGTTGCCGGGTCCCACCCAGCTCGGATCTTC. It codes for CATSRVAGSHPARIF.

V usage is TRBV7-6 and J usage is TRBJ1-2, with D uncertain. With 1 base removed from V and 7 bases from J, the gap between germline ends came to 16 bases. From germline, CDR1 is SGHVS and CDR2 FNYEAQ. The CDR3 spans 15 residues. Here the CDR3 reads CASSLDGNPGVGYTF. CDR3 DNA: TGTGCCAGCAGCTTAGACGGGAACCCAGGTGTTGGCTACACCTTC.

The V and J genes are TRBV9 and TRBJ2-5; 10 bases map to TRBD1. The V gene end was trimmed by 4 bases and the J gene end by 3 bases; junction bases not matched to a gene: 6. This CDR3 is built from 15 residues. The germline V gene has CDR1 SGDLS and CDR2 YYNGEE. CDR3 loop: CASSSTGGLEETQYF. The CDR3 DNA is TGTGCCAGCAGCTCGACAGGGGGCCTCGAAGAGACCCAGTACTTC.

This chain connects TRBV9 to TRBJ2-2, with a tentative D call TRBD2 (5 bases). Per germline, CDR1 SGDLS and CDR2 YYNGEE. The CDR3 sequence is 13 residues long. V gave up 6 bases and J gave up 5 bases, with 11 bases separating them. CDR3 loop: CASTFTGTGELFF. As DNA, the CDR3 is TGTGCCAGCACCTTTACGGGAACCGGGGAGCTGTTTTTT.

In its sample, this clone was seen a few times. The chain has TRBV4-2 and TRBJ2-7; 11 bases align to TRBD1. V dropped 1 base and J dropped 4; count of bases not matched to a gene: 9. The CDR3 contains 17 residues. Germline values: CDR1 LGHNA, CDR2 YNFKEQ. Here the CDR3 reads CASSQGTGGDHRYEQYF. As DNA, the CDR3 is TGTGCCAGCAGCCAAGGGACAGGGGGCGATCACAGGTACGAGCAGTACTTC.

The rearrangement uses TRBV30 and TRBJ1-4, with D possibly TRBD1 on 5 matching bases. CDR3 length equals 14 residues. Deletions cut 5 bases from V and 6 bases from J, with 16 bases between. Germline-derived CDR1 and CDR2 are GTSNPN and SVGIG (reference sequence). The CDR3 spells CAWAFQGRDEKLFF. The DNA for the CDR3 is TGTGCCTGGGCTTTCCAGGGCCGTGATGAAAAACTGTTTTTT.

V and J are TRBV11-3 and TRBJ2-3; no clear D gene. Trimming removed 3 bases at V and 6 bases at J, with 7 bases between. The germline V gene has CDR1 SGHNT and CDR2 YENEEA. CDR3 length: 12 residues. The CDR3 reads CASSFRTDTQYF. CDR3 DNA sequence: TGTGCCAGCAGCTTCAGAACCGATACGCAGTATTTT.

This chain uses TRBV7-2 with TRBJ2-1; 9 bases agree with TRBD2. Trimming cost V 5 bases and J 9 bases; bases outside gene matches: 8. The CDR3 consists of 14 residues. From germline, CDR1 is SGHTA and CDR2 FQGNSA. The CDR3, as DNA: TGTGCCAGCAGCACTCACCTAGCGGGGATTGAGCAGTTCTTC. Its protein product is CASSTHLAGIEQFF. The variable domain in full, completed from reference TRBV7-2 and TRBJ2-1, reads GAGVSQSPSNKVTEKGKDVELRCDPISGHTALYWYRQSLGQGLEFLIYFQGNSAPDKSGLPSDRFSAERTGGSVSTLTIQRTQQEDSAVYLCASSTHLAGIEQFFGPGTRLTVL.

The chain uses TRBV29-1 and TRBJ1-1; D is unresolved. CDR3 length: 11 residues. CDR1 and CDR2 (germline): SQVTM, ANQGSEA. V was pared by 4 bases and J by 0 bases, with 3 bases between. CDR3 amino acids: CSVVVNTEAFF. Written as DNA, the CDR3 is TGCAGCGTTGTAGTGAACACTGAAGCTTTCTTT.

The rearrangement joins TRBV7-9 to TRBJ2-7; 8 nucleotides match TRBD2. The germline V gene encodes CDR1 SEHNR and CDR2 FQNEAQ (reference sequence). The CDR3 contains 15 residues. Germline trimming cut 5 bases from V and 2 bases from J; bases unmatched to any gene: 8. In nucleotides, the CDR3 is TGTGCCAGCAGCCCCCCAACTAGCGGTCCCTACGAGCAGTACTTC. Translation gives CASSPPTSGPYEQYF.

The chain is built from TRBV27 and TRBJ1-1; TRBD1 matches at 8 bases. Germline CDR1 MNHEY, CDR2 SMNVEV (reference sequence). The CDR3 extends over 16 amino acids. V was clipped by 2 bases and J by 4 bases; unmatched bases: 9. This chain's CDR3 is CASSLSPRGPVTEAFF. DNA of the CDR3: TGTGCCAGCAGTTTAAGCCCCAGGGGGCCGGTCACTGAAGCTTTCTTT.

The sample holds one count of this clone. This chain connects TRBV2 to TRBJ2-7, with a possible D match to TRBD1 (5 bases). Germline CDR1 SNHLY, CDR2 FYNNEI. V dropped 8 bases and J dropped 0 bases, with 14 bases sitting between them. This CDR3 spans 14 amino acids. CDR3 bases: TGTGCCAGCCTAGGACACAGGAGCTCCTACGAGCAGTACTTC. Its translation is CASLGHRSSYEQYF.

The rearrangement joins TRBV7-9 to TRBJ2-1; D remains unclear. Germline V gene sequence: CDR1 SEHNR, CDR2 FQNEAQ (reference sequence). The CDR3 spans 12 residues. V lost 1 base and J lost 12, with 10 bases in between. As DNA, the CDR3 is TGTGCCAGCAGCTTAGGGTGGAGTGGGCAGTTCTTC. Translating it yields CASSLGWSGQFF. Variable domain in full (rest from reference TRBV7-9 and TRBJ2-1): DTGVSQNPRHKITKRGQNVTFRCDPISEHNRLYWYRQTLGQGPEFLTYFQNEAQLEKSRLLSDRFSAERPKGSFSTLEIQRTEQGDSAMYLCASSLGWSGQFFGPGTRLTVL.

The V and J genes are TRBV1 and TRBJ2-3; TRBD2, the table's D call, lacks a check against the DNA. TRBV1 is tagged as a pseudogene. There are 16 residues in the CDR3. The CDR3: CTSSQILAGSTDTQYF. The CDR3 region has the DNA TGCACCAGCAGCCAAATCCTAGCGGGGAGCACAGATACGCAGTATTTT.

This clone was recorded a few times. The rearrangement joins TRBV5-1 to TRBJ2-7; perhaps TRBD2 as D (7 bases). The CDR3 loop spans 16 amino acids. The ends were cut back, 4 bases at V and 2 bases at J, with 19 bases in the middle. Looked up from germline, CDR1 is SGHRS and CDR2 is YFSETQ. CDR3: CASSRPTGRGTYEQYF. The CDR3 bases are TGCGCCAGCAGCCGGCCCACAGGGAGGGGGACCTACGAGCAGTACTTC.

This sequence joins TRBV7-9 and TRBJ2-7, with D possibly TRBD1 on 5 matching bases. V lost 5 bases and J 4 bases, leaving 21 bases between the germline ends. Germline V gives CDR1 SEHNR, CDR2 FQNEAQ (reference sequence). The CDR3 is 16 amino acids. CDR3 sequence: CASSDQKVNRIYEQYF. The CDR3 coding sequence is TGTGCCAGCAGCGATCAGAAAGTCAACAGGATTTACGAGCAGTACTTC.

The chain has TRBV5-8 and TRBJ1-2; D unresolved. Germline assignment: CDR1 SGHTS and CDR2 YDEGEE. This CDR3 contains 12 residues. Deletions cut 4 bases from V and 4 bases from J, with 8 bases between. The CDR3 bases are TGTGCCAGCAGCCCCGGGGTCTATGGCTACACCTTC. This gives the protein CASSPGVYGYTF.

The rearrangement links TRBV10-1 to TRBJ2-7; 9 nucleotides agree with TRBD2. The J segment lost 1 base and the V segment lost 9 bases, leaving 22 bases of the junction unmatched. Germline V gene data show CDR1 as WNHNN and CDR2 as SYGVQD (reference sequence). This CDR3 comprises 19 residues. The CDR3, as DNA: TGCGCCAGTTATAATAGGGGCGGGAGGGCCAGAATCACGTCCTACGAGCAGTACTTC. Its translation is CASYNRGGRARITSYEQYF.

CDR3 residues: CASSLGTVGGTEAFF. CDR3 sequence (DNA): TGCGCCAGCAGCTTGGGGACAGTCGGTGGGACTGAAGCTTTCTTT. The chain is built from TRBV5-1 and TRBJ1-1; a weak D match, TRBD1 (6 bases). The CDR3 is 15 amino acids. V lost 0 bases, J lost 5 bases, and 14 bases lay in between. Germline lookup yields CDR1 SGHRS and CDR2 YFSETQ. Complete variable domain (other parts from reference TRBV5-1 and TRBJ1-1): KAGVTQTPRYLIKTRGQQVTLSCSPISGHRSVSWYQQTPGQGLQFLFEYFSETQRNKGNFPGRFSGRQFSNSRSEMNVSTLELGDSALYLCASSLGTVGGTEAFFGQGTRLTVV.

The chain links TRBV6-1 to TRBJ2-7; 8 nucleotides align to TRBD2. Germline CDR1 reads MNHNS; CDR2 reads SASEGT. Germline trimming cut 0 bases from V and 4 bases from J; bases unmatched to any gene: 2. This CDR3 spans 14 amino acids. The CDR3 protein is CASSEAGGRYEQYF. The CDR3 region has the DNA TGTGCCAGCAGTGAAGCAGGCGGGAGGTACGAGCAGTACTTC.

This clone occurred a few times. This chain joins TRBV7-6 and TRBJ2-7; no definite D call. The CDR3 totals 12 residues. Germline lookup yields CDR1 SGHVS and CDR2 FNYEAQ. The germline V and J ends were trimmed by 5 bases and 0 bases, with 5 bases remaining between them. CDR3 residues: CASSLSSYEQYF. The CDR3 nucleotides read TGTGCCAGCAGCCTGAGCTCCTACGAGCAGTACTTC.

This chain uses TRBV18 with TRBJ2-6; D uncertain. There are 16 residues in the CDR3. V lost 4 bases to trimming and J lost 0 bases, with 10 bases between them. Germline-derived CDR1 and CDR2 are KGHSH and LQKENI. In DNA, the CDR3 is TGTGCCAGCTCACGAATTAGCAACTCTGGGGCCAACGTCCTGACTTTC. Residues: CASSRISNSGANVLTF.

This clone was seen just once. The chain couples TRBV28 to TRBJ1-3, with D perhaps TRBD1 (5 bases). V lost 4 bases and J 2 bases, leaving 18 bases between the germline ends. From germline, CDR1 is MDHEN and CDR2 SYDVKM. CDR3 length: 17 amino acids. Here the CDR3 reads CASSSSGRGNAGNTIYF. The CDR3 DNA reads as TGTGCCAGCAGTTCTTCTGGGCGGGGCAACGCTGGAAACACCATATATTTT.

The chain carries TRBV7-8 and TRBJ2-5; 10 nucleotides line up with TRBD2. The CDR3 is 19 residues long. The junction had 19 bases not matched to a gene; V was cut back by 4 bases and J by 5 bases. The germline V gene encodes CDR1 SGHVS and CDR2 FQNEAQ. The CDR3: CASSSPRSSGRGKGETQYF. The DNA of the CDR3 is TGTGCCAGCAGCTCCCCACGTTCTAGCGGGAGAGGGAAAGGGGAGACCCAGTACTTC.

This clone was recorded once. The rearrangement uses TRBV6-4 and TRBJ2-3; 10 bases are shared with TRBD2. The CDR3 is 16 residues long. CDR1 and CDR2 from the germline V gene are MRHNA and SNTAGT. Trimming cost V 8 bases and J 4 bases; bases outside gene matches: 12. The CDR3 loop reads CASRAAAGGLSDTQYF. The CDR3 DNA follows: TGTGCCAGCCGAGCCGCAGCGGGAGGGCTTTCAGATACGCAGTATTTT.

The J gene is TRBJ1-5, the V gene TRBV11-3; D is ambiguous. CDR1 is SGHNT and CDR2 is YENEEA in the germline V gene. The CDR3 runs 13 residues. Trimming shortened V by 1 base and J by 7 bases, and 8 bases separated the two germline ends. The DNA for the CDR3 is TGTGCCAGCAGCTTAGGTCGCGGACAGCCCCAGCATTTT. This sequence encodes CASSLGRGQPQHF.

The rearrangement links TRBV11-2 to TRBJ1-1; TRBD1 matches 8 bases. The CDR3 is made up of 17 amino acids. Germline trimming cut 1 base from V and 3 bases from J; bases unmatched to any gene: 10. CDR1 SGHAT and CDR2 FQNNGV come from the germline V gene. CDR3 nucleotide sequence: TGTGCCAGCAGCTTAGTTACAGGGGGGCGCGGGGACACTGAAGCTTTCTTT. It specifies CASSLVTGGRGDTEAFF.